One TCR beta chain is described in this entry. Generated by immunoSEQ multiplex PCR, the TCRdb table keeps only in-frame clones and is missing some. Of 30,000 to 40,000 clones in the sample, more than 60% are singletons; the top ten hold roughly 14%. This sample is part of a study of blood T cell repertoires in COVID-19. The overall study: There were acute and convalescent COVID-19 samples, and they came from the United States, Italy and Spain.

The CDR3 length is 13 residues. The V gene end was trimmed by 10 bases and the J gene end by 3 bases; junction bases not matched to a gene: 9. Germline CDR1 and CDR2: MNHEY and SVGAGI. The sample taken for sequencing was peripheral blood. This TCR was sampled from an elderly man with active or convalescent COVID-19. This chain joins TRBV6-5 and TRBJ2-7; 7 nucleotides match TRBD1. The CDR3 region is CAMSDREFYEQYF. The CDR3, as DNA: TGTGCCATGAGCGACAGGGAATTCTACGAGCAGTACTTC.